The T cell receptor (beta chain) under discussion was sequenced for a study of breast tumors, draining lymph nodes, adjacent tissues. Study-wide results and caveats: Compared with lymph nodes, tumors were less diverse; compared with nontumor tissue, more. Data fit most tumor T cells coming from lymph node, expanding in tumor. Tumor T cell lymph node origin was a supported hypothesis, not proven. Luminal-like breast cancer showed significantly higher tumor–nontumor repertoire similarity than basal-like.

CDR3 length equals 13 residues. Between the trimmed V and J ends, which lost 3 bases and 6 bases, there was a span of 11 bases. Germline assignment: CDR1 LNHDA and CDR2 SQIVND (reference sequence). The lymph nodes were axillary draining lymph nodes from breast cancer patients. Details on this clonotype: What it binds is not known.

TCRdb called the multiplex PCR reads again in MiXCR, with one record for every CDR3 protein. The table records 75,000 to 100,000 distinct CDR3 sequences, about 21% of them present only once. The chain has TRBV19 and TRBJ1-2; no clear D. The sample taken for sequencing was axillary lymph node tissue. The source is a female donor with breast cancer. Some clones in this sample may be carry-over from other donors' samples. The CDR3 loop is CASSISVNNGYTF. CDR3 in DNA: TGTGCCAGTAGTATTTCAGTGAACAATGGCTACACCTTC.